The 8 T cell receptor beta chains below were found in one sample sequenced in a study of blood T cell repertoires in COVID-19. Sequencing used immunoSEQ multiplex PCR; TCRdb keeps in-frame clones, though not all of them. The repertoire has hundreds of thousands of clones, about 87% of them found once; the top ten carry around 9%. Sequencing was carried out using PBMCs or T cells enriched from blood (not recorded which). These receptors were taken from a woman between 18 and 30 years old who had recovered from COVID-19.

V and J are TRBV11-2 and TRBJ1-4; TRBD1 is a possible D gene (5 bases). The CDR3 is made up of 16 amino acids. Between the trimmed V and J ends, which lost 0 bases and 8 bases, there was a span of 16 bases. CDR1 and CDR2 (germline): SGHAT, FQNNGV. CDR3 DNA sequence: TGTGCCAGCAGCTTAGACGGGGGATGGTACGCCGAAAAACTGTTTTTT. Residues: CASSLDGGWYAEKLFF.

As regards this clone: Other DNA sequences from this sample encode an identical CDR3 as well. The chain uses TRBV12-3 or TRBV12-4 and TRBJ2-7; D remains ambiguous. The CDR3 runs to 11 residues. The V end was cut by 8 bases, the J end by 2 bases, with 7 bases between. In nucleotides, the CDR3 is TGTGCCAGCGGCACCCCCTACGAGCAGTACTTC. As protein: CASGTPYEQYF.

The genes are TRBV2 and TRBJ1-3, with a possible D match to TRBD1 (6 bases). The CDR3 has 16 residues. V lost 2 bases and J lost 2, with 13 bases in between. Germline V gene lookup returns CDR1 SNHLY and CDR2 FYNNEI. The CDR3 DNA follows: TGTGCCAGCAGTGAAAGGGGGGGCTCGGCTGGAAACACCATATATTTT. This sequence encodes CASSERGGSAGNTIYF.

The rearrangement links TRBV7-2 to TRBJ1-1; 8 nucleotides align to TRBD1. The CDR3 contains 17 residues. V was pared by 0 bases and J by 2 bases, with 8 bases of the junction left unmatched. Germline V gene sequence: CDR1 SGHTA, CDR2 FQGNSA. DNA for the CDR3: TGTGCCAGCAGCTTAGCTTTTCAGGGGGCTGTAAACACTGAAGCTTTCTTT. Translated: CASSLAFQGAVNTEAFF.

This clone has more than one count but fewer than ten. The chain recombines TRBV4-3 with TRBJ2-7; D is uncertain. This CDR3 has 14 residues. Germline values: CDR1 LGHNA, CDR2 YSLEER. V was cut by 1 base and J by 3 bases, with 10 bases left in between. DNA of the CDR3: TGCGCCAGCAGCCAAGCTGGCCCAGGCTACGAGCAGTACTTC. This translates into CASSQAGPGYEQYF.

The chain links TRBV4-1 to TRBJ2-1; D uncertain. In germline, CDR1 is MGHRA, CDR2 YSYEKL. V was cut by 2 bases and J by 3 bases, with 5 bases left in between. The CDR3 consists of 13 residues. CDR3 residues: CASSQTIYNEQFF. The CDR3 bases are TGCGCCAGCAGCCAAACTATCTACAATGAGCAGTTCTTC.

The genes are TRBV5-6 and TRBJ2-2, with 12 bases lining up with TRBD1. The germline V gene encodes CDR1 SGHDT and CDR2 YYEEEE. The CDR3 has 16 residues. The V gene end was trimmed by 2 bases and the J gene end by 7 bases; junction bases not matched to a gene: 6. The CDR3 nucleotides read TGTGCCAGCAGCTTCCGGGACAGGGGGCGAGTCGGGGAGCTGTTTTTT. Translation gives CASSFRDRGRVGELFF.

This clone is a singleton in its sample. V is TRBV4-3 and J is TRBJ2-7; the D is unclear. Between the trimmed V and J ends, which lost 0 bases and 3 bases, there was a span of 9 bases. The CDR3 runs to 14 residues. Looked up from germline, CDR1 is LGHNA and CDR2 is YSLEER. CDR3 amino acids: CASSQDIGSYEQYF. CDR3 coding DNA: TGCGCCAGCAGCCAAGATATTGGCAGCTACGAGCAGTACTTC.